The clone carrying this TCR beta chain was counted only a few times. The antigen remains unidentified. Amplified TCR beta CDR3 regions came from RNA transcripts. The HTBI set primed first-round TCR CDR3 RT-PCR. TCRdb itself ran the multiplex PCR reads through MiXCR, one entry per CDR3 protein. The table has hundreds of thousands of distinct CDR3 sequences, around 13% seen once. The source of the sample is a study of T cells in Graves' hyperthyroidism and ophthalmopathy. For the study at large: Before treatment of any kind, peripheral blood was taken at initial diagnosis.

Over 18 months, lack of ophthalmopathy progression marked Graves' hyperthyroidism as stable. The study's findings and limits: Most clonotypes expanded in thyroid above 0.001 were likewise present in blood.

V was shortened by 0 bases and J by 4 bases, with 9 bases between the two germline ends. The CDR3 consists of 14 residues. Germline CDR1 is MGHDK and CDR2 is SYGVNS. Sequenced sample: blood. The source is a woman aged 25 to 45 with Graves' hyperthyroidism. V usage is TRBV25-1 and J usage is TRBJ2-5; D possibly corresponds to TRBD2 (5 bases). This CDR3 is CASSEYGVGETQYF. The CDR3 coding sequence is TGTGCCAGCAGTGAATACGGGGTTGGAGAGACCCAGTACTTC.